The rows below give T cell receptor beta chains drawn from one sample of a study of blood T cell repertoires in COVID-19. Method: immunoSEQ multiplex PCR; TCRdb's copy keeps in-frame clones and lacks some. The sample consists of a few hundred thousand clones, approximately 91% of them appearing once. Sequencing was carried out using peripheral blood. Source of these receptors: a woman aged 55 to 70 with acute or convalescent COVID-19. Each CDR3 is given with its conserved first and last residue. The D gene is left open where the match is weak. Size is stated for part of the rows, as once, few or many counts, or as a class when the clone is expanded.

CDR3: CASSPTGINYGYTF
DNA: TGTGCCAGCAGTCCGACAGGGATCAACTATGGCTACACCTTC
size: .
D: TRBD1
V: TRBV28
J: TRBJ1-2

CDR3: CASSEQGLGLAFF
DNA: TGTGCCAGCAGTGAACAGGGCCTAGGGTTGGCTTTCTTT
size: .
D: .
V: TRBV6-1
J: TRBJ1-1

CDR3: CASSLVSGRGSYNEQFF
DNA: TGTGCCAGCAGTTTGGTTAGCGGGAGGGGCTCCTACAATGAGCAGTTCTTC
size: .
D: TRBD2
V: TRBV28
J: TRBJ2-1

CDR3: CATSDLGQGAFETQYF
DNA: TGTGCCACCAGTGATCTGGGACAGGGGGCATTTGAGACCCAGTACTTC
size: .
D: TRBD1
V: TRBV24-1
J: TRBJ2-5

CDR3: CASRGGTPNTEAFF
DNA: TGTGCCAGCAGGGGAGGGACACCGAACACTGAAGCTTTCTTT
size: .
D: .
V: TRBV11-1
J: TRBJ1-1

CDR3: CASTLGGTVPSGNTIYF
DNA: TGTGCCAGCACTCTAGGCGGGACAGTCCCCTCTGGAAACACCATATATTTT
size: .
D: TRBD1
V: TRBV28
J: TRBJ1-3

CDR3: CASSTSGGGTYEQYF
DNA: TGTGCCAGCAGCACTAGCGGGGGAGGGACCTACGAGCAGTACTTC
size: .
D: TRBD2
V: TRBV6-6
J: TRBJ2-7

CDR3: CASSVRTSGREWTGELFF
DNA: TGTGCCAGCAGTGTCCGGACTAGCGGGAGGGAGTGGACCGGGGAGCTGTTTTTT
size: .
D: TRBD2
V: TRBV27
J: TRBJ2-2

CDR3: CASSIPGDVHYGYTF
DNA: TGTGCCAGTAGTATCCCAGGGGATGTGCACTATGGCTACACCTTC
size: once
D: .
V: TRBV19
J: TRBJ1-2

CDR3: CASSQEQLAVSTDTQYF
DNA: TGCGCCAGCAGCCAAGAACAACTAGCGGTGAGCACAGATACGCAGTATTTT
size: once
D: TRBD2
V: TRBV4-1
J: TRBJ2-3

CDR3: CASTGADGGGYGYTF
DNA: TGTGCCAGCACGGGTGCCGACGGGGGAGGTTATGGCTACACCTTC
size: .
D: .
V: TRBV28
J: TRBJ1-2

CDR3: CASSASSFSNQPQHF
DNA: TGTGCCAGCAGCGCGTCGAGCTTTAGCAATCAGCCCCAGCATTTT
size: .
D: .
V: TRBV7-2
J: TRBJ1-5

CDR3: CASSLIGTTEAFF
DNA: TGTGCCAGCAGTTTAATAGGGACTACTGAAGCTTTCTTT
size: once
D: .
V: TRBV27
J: TRBJ1-1

CDR3: CASSLLPDKSSYNEQFF
DNA: TGTGCCAGCAGTTTATTGCCGGACAAAAGCTCCTACAATGAGCAGTTCTTC
size: .
D: .
V: TRBV28
J: TRBJ2-1

CDR3: CSVDALAGGPSTYNEQFF
DNA: TGCAGCGTTGATGCCCTAGCGGGAGGGCCTAGCACTTACAATGAGCAGTTCTTC
size: .
D: TRBD2
V: TRBV29-1
J: TRBJ2-1